These 21 T cell receptor beta chains originate from one sample sequenced in a study of blood T cell repertoires in COVID-19. Some clones are missing from TCRdb's copy, which holds only in-frame ones; the method was immunoSEQ multiplex PCR. The sample has about 270,000 clones, about 89% seen once. The specimen sequenced was PBMCs or T cells enriched from blood (not recorded which). These receptors all stem from a woman younger than 35 who had recovered from COVID-19.

The rearrangement joins TRBV4-3 to TRBJ2-7; 8 nucleotides agree with TRBD2. Germline CDR1 reads LGHNA; CDR2 reads YSLEER. The CDR3 length is 17 residues. V shed 0 bases, J shed 1 base, and the junction held 8 bases outside the gene matches. The CDR3 DNA reads TGCGCCAGCAGCCAAGATCGGGGGGGGATCGGTTCCTACGAGCAGTACTTC. Translation: CASSQDRGGIGSYEQYF.

This clone was recorded a few times. This chain joins TRBV5-1 and TRBJ2-6; no clear D. From germline, CDR1 is SGHRS and CDR2 YFSETQ. V lost 2 bases, J lost 0 bases, and 12 bases lay in between. The CDR3 consists of 17 residues. The CDR3, as DNA: TGCGCCAGCAGCTTTCAGGCGCCCAGCTCTGGGGCCAACGTCCTGACTTTC. Amino acid sequence: CASSFQAPSSGANVLTF.

The rearrangement uses TRBV7-9 and TRBJ2-7, with unresolved D. This CDR3 contains 11 residues. The V end lost 6 bases, the J end lost 4 bases, and 7 bases lay between the germline ends. Germline V CDR1 and CDR2: SEHNR, FQNEAQ (reference sequence). The CDR3 loop is CASSDSYEQYF. The CDR3 nucleotides are TGTGCCAGCAGTGATAGTTACGAGCAGTACTTC. The full variable domain, completed using reference TRBV7-9 and TRBJ2-7, is DTGVSQNPRHKITKRGQNVTFRCDPISEHNRLYWYRQTLGQGPEFLTYFQNEAQLEKSRLLSDRFSAERPKGSFSTLEIQRTEQGDSAMYLCASSDSYEQYFGPGTRLTVT.

This clone was seen a few times. The CDR3 spells CASSTNRWTGDSPLHF. The CDR3 coding sequence is TGTGCCAGCAGCACCAACCGGTGGACAGGGGATTCACCCCTCCACTTT. The chain couples TRBV5-4 to TRBJ1-6; 9 nucleotides agree with TRBD1. This CDR3 is 16 amino acids long. The trim removed 4 bases at V and 8 bases at J, leaving 10 bases unmatched. The germline V gene has CDR1 SGHNT and CDR2 YYREEE (reference sequence).

DNA for the CDR3: TGTGCCAGCAGCTTAGTGTCAGGGAGGACTGAAGCTTTCTTT. Amino acids: CASSLVSGRTEAFF. V is TRBV11-3 and J is TRBJ1-1; D possibly corresponds to TRBD1 (5 bases). The CDR3 contains 14 residues. V lost 1 base, J lost 5 bases, and 11 bases lay in between. The germline CDR1 and CDR2 sequences are SGHNT and YENEEA.

The genes are TRBV27 and TRBJ2-5; 9 bases agree with TRBD1. CDR3 length equals 15 residues. J gave up 1 base and V 6 bases, and 6 bases lay outside the gene matches. From germline, CDR1 is MNHEY and CDR2 SMNVEV (reference sequence). Here the CDR3 reads CASSSPDRGQETQYF. The CDR3 DNA reads TGTGCCAGCAGCTCCCCGGACAGGGGCCAAGAGACCCAGTACTTC.

CDR3 sequence reads: CASRGDRESPPYNEQFF. The CDR3 DNA reads TGTGCCAGCAGGGGAGACAGGGAGTCCCCTCCCTACAATGAGCAGTTCTTC. This sequence joins TRBV28 and TRBJ2-1, with TRBD1 matching 7 bases. Germline V gene lookup returns CDR1 MDHEN and CDR2 SYDVKM. The CDR3 is 17 residues long. Trimming took 6 bases from V and 2 from J; bases not matched to a gene: 13.

J is TRBJ1-1 and V is TRBV2; 9 bases agree with TRBD1. CDR1 SNHLY and CDR2 FYNNEI come from the germline V gene. CDR3 length equals 16 residues. V shed 6 bases, J shed 5 bases, and the junction held 13 bases outside the gene matches. CDR3 loop: CASSPGTGRVWTEAFF. As DNA, the CDR3 is TGTGCCAGCAGCCCCGGGACAGGGCGGGTGTGGACTGAAGCTTTCTTT.

The chain uses TRBV11-2 and TRBJ1-2; D might be TRBD1 (6 bases). The CDR3 is 15 residues long. Looked up from germline, CDR1 is SGHAT and CDR2 is FQNNGV. Between the trimmed V and J ends, which lost 0 bases and 4 bases, there was a span of 12 bases. CDR3 residues: CASSLESGASYGYTF. For the CDR3, the DNA is TGTGCCAGCAGCTTAGAGTCAGGGGCCTCCTATGGCTACACCTTC. Full variable domain (remainder filled in from reference TRBV11-2 and TRBJ1-2): EAGVAQSPRYKIIEKRQSVAFWCNPISGHATLYWYQQILGQGPKLLIQFQNNGVVDDSQLPKDRFSAERLKGVDSTLKIQPAKLEDSAVYLCASSLESGASYGYTFGSGTRLTVV.

The J gene is TRBJ2-1, the V gene TRBV11-2; no clear D. The germline CDR1 and CDR2 sequences are SGHAT and FQNNGV. Trimming took off 0 bases at V and 6 bases at J, with 9 bases between the two ends. This CDR3 contains 14 residues. This CDR3 reads CASSLDGSGNEQFF. For the CDR3, the DNA is TGTGCCAGCAGCTTAGACGGTTCGGGCAATGAGCAGTTCTTC.

This rearrangement joins TRBV5-4 to TRBJ1-2, with D perhaps matching TRBD1 (6 bases). The CDR3 totals 17 residues. V was shortened by 4 bases and J by 7 bases, with 26 bases between the two germline ends. Germline loops: CDR1 SGHNT, CDR2 YYREEE (reference sequence). This chain's CDR3 is CASSRAIGQGNLGGYTF. The DNA for the CDR3 is TGTGCCAGCAGCCGGGCTATAGGCCAGGGGAACTTAGGTGGCTACACCTTC. The variable domain in full, completed from reference TRBV5-4 and TRBJ1-2, reads ETGVTQSPTHLIKTRGQQVTLRCSSQSGHNTVSWYQQALGQGPQFIFQYYREEENGRGNFPPRFSGLQFPNYSSELNVNALELDDSALYLCASSRAIGQGNLGGYTFGSGTRLTVV.

This clone was seen only once. The V gene is TRBV18, the J gene TRBJ2-1; 10 bases fit TRBD2. Per germline, CDR1 KGHSH and CDR2 LQKENI. The CDR3 runs to 16 residues. V dropped 3 bases and J dropped 5; count of bases not matched to a gene: 7. The CDR3, as DNA: TGTGCCAGCTCACCCGTGTTAGCGGGAGGTAACAATGAGCAGTTCTTC. Its translation is CASSPVLAGGNNEQFF.

The V gene is TRBV27, the J gene TRBJ1-5, with 7 bases matching TRBD1. The CDR3 extends over 15 amino acids. The trim removed 6 bases at V and 3 bases at J, leaving 8 bases unmatched. Germline lookup yields CDR1 MNHEY and CDR2 SMNVEV (reference sequence). CDR3: CASSPTGLYNQPQHF. CDR3 nucleotide sequence: TGTGCCAGCAGCCCGACAGGGCTATACAATCAGCCCCAGCATTTT.

V and J are TRBV7-6 and TRBJ2-1, with TRBD1 identical over 9 bases. Germline V gene lookup returns CDR1 SGHVS and CDR2 FNYEAQ. This CDR3 has 15 amino acids. V lost 3 bases to trimming and J lost 7 bases; unmatched junction nucleotides: 7. The CDR3 DNA reads as TGTGCCAGCAGCTTGGGGGGACAGGGCTGGAATGAGCAGTTCTTC. Encoded protein: CASSLGGQGWNEQFF. Using reference TRBV7-6 and TRBJ2-1 for the parts outside the CDR3, the full variable domain is GAGVSQSPRYKVTKRGQDVALRCDPISGHVSLYWYRQALGQGPEFLTYFNYEAQQDKSGLPNDRFSAERPEGSISTLTIQRTEQRDSAMYRCASSLGGQGWNEQFFGPGTRLTVL.

V is TRBV28 and J is TRBJ2-7, with 9 bases lining up with TRBD1. Germline V CDR1 and CDR2: MDHEN, SYDVKM. CDR3 size: 14 residues. The junction had 9 bases not matched to a gene; V was cut back by 6 bases and J by 6 bases. The CDR3: CASSPSEDRGEQYF. The CDR3 DNA follows: TGTGCCAGCAGCCCGAGTGAGGACAGGGGCGAGCAGTACTTC.

The rearrangement links TRBV6-5 to TRBJ1-1, with a tentative D call TRBD1 (5 bases). Germline V gene sequence: CDR1 MNHEY, CDR2 SVGAGI. V was cut by 2 bases and J by 1 base, with 11 bases left in between. This CDR3 has 15 amino acids. The CDR3 here is CASSYRGGENTEAFF. As DNA, the CDR3 is TGTGCCAGCAGTTACCGCGGAGGGGAGAACACTGAAGCTTTCTTT.

The chain has TRBV6-5 and TRBJ1-1; no reliable D call. V was clipped by 10 bases and J by 6 bases, with 15 bases between them. This CDR3 region has 12 residues. CDR1 and CDR2 from the germline V gene are MNHEY and SVGAGI. DNA of the CDR3: TGTGCCACTTCGTCTGGAGCCCCTGAAGCTTTCTTT. Translated: CATSSGAPEAFF.

V gene TRBV9 combines with J gene TRBJ2-5, with 11 bases that match TRBD2. Trimming removed 3 bases from V and 5 bases from J; junction bases left unmatched: 9. Looked up from germline, CDR1 is SGDLS and CDR2 is YYNGEE. The CDR3 has 16 residues. The CDR3: CASSGLAGGPQETQYF. CDR3 DNA sequence: TGTGCCAGCAGCGGTTTAGCGGGAGGGCCCCAGGAGACCCAGTACTTC.

This clone is a singleton in its sample. This chain joins TRBV12-3 or TRBV12-4 and TRBJ1-2; D gene uncertain. The CDR3 runs to 13 residues. Between the trimmed V and J ends, which lost 6 bases and 2 bases, there was a span of 10 bases. The CDR3 DNA is TGTGCCAGCAGAAACAGTGAAAACTATGGCTACACCTTC. It specifies CASRNSENYGYTF.

This clone was seen at least ten times. The chain uses TRBV13 and TRBJ1-2; 8 nucleotides match TRBD1. After removal of 1 base from V and 4 bases from J, the junction contained 8 bases not matched to a gene. The CDR3 runs to 16 residues. CDR1 is PRHDT, CDR2 FYEKMQ, per germline (reference sequence). CDR3 protein: CASSLDSRGPSYGYTF. The CDR3 nucleotides are TGTGCCAGCAGCTTAGACTCCAGGGGGCCCTCCTATGGCTACACCTTC.

The chain links TRBV28 to TRBJ1-1, with 7 bases identical to TRBD1. V lost 6 bases, J lost 1 base, and 11 bases stayed unmatched. Germline CDR1 MDHEN, CDR2 SYDVKM. The CDR3 length is 16 residues. The CDR3 coding sequence is TGTGCCAGCAGGACCGAGAAGGGGGCCTCGAACACTGAAGCTTTCTTT. Residues: CASRTEKGASNTEAFF. Filled out from reference TRBV28 and TRBJ1-1, the complete variable domain reads DVKVTQSSRYLVKRTGEKVFLECVQDMDHENMFWYRQDPGLGLRLIYFSYDVKMKEKGDIPEGYSVSREKKERFSLILESASTNQTSMYLCASRTEKGASNTEAFFGQGTRLTVV.